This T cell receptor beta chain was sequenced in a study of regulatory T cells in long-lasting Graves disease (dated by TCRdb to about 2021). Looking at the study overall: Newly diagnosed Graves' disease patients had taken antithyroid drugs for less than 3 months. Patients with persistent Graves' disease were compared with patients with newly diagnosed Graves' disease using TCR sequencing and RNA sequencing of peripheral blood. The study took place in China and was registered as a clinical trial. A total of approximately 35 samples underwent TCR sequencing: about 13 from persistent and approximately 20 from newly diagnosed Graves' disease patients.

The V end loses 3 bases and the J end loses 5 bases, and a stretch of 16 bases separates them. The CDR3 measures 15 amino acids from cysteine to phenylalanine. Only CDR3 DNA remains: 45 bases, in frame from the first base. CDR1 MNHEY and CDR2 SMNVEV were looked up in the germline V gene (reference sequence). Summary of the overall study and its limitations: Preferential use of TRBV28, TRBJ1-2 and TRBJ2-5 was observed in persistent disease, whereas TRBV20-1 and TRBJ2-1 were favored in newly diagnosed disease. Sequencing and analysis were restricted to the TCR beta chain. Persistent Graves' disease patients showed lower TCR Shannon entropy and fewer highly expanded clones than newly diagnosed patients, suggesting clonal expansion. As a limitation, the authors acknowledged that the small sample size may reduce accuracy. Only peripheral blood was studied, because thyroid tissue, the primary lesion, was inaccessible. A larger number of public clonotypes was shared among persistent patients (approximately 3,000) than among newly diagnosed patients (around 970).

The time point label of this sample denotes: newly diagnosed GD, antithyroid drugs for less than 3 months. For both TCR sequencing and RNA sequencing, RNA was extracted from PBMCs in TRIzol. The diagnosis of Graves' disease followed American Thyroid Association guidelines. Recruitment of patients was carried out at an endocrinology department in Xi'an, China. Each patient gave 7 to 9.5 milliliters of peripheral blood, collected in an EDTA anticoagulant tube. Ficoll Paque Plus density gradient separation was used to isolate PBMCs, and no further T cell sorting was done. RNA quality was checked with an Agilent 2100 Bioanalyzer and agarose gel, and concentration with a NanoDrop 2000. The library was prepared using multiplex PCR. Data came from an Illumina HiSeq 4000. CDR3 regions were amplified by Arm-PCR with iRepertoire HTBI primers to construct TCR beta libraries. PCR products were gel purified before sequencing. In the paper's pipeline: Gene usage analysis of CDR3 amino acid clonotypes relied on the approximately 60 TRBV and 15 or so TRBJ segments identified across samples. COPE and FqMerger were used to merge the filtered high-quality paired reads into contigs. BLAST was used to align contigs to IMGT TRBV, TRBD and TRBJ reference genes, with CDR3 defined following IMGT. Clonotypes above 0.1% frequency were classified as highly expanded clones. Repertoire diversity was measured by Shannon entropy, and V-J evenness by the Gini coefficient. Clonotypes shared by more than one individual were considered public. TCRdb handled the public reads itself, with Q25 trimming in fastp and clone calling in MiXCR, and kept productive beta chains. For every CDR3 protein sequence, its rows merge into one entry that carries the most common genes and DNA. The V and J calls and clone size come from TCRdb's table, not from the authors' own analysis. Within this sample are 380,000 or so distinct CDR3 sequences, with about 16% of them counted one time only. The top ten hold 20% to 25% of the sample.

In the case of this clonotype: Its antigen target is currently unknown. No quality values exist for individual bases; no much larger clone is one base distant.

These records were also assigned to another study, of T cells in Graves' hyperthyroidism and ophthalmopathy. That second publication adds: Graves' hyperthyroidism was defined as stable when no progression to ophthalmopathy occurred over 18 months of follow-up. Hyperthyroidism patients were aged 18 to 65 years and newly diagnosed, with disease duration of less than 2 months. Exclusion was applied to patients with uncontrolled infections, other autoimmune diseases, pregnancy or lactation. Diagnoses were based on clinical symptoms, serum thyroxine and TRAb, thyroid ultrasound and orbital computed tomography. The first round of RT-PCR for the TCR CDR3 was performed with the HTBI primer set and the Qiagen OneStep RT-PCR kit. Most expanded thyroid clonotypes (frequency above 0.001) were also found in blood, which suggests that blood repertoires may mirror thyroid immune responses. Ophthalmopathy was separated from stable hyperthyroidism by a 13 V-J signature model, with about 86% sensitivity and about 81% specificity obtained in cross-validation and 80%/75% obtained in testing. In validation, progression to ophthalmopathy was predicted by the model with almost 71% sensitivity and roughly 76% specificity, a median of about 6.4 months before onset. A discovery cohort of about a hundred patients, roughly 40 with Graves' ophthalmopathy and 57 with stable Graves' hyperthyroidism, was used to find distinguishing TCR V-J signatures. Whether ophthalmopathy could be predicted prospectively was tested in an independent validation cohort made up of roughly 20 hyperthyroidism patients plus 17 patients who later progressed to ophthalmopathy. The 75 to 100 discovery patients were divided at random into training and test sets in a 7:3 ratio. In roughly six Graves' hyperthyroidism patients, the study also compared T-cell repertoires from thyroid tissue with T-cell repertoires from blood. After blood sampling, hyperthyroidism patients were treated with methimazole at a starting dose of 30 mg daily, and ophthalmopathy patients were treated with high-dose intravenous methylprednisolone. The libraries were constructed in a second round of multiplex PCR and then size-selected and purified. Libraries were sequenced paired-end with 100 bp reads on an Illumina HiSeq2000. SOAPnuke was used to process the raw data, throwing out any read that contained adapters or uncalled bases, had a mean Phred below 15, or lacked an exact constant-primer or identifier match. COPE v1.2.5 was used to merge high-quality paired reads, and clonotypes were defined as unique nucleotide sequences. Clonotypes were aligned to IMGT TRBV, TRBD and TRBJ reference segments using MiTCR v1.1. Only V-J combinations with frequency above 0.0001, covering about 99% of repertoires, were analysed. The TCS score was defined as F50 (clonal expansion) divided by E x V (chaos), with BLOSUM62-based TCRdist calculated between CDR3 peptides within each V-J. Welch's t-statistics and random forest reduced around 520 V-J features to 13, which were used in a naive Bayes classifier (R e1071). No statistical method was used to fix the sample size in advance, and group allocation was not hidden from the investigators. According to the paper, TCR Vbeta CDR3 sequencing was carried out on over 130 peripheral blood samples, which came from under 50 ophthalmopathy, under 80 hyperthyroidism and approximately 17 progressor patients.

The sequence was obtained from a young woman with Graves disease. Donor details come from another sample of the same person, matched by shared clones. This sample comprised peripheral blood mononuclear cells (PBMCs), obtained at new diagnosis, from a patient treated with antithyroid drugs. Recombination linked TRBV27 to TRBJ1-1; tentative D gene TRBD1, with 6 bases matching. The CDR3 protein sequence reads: CASSFGAGVGTEAFF. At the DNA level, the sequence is TGTGCCAGCAGTTTTGGGGCAGGGGTCGGTACTGAAGCTTTCTTT.